The clone carrying this TCR beta chain came up a few times. Its antigen is not known. A second PCR, run for roughly 7 to 11 cycles, used a sample-barcoded 5' primer plus a J-beta primer mix. TCRdb recomputed calls from the 5' RACE reads with MiXCR, one row per CDR3 protein. The table includes 1.5 million to 1.9 million distinct CDR3 sequences, 35% to 45% detected once. This entry is derived from a study of blood T cells in healthy people across ages. Notes on the study in general: The long-lived group displayed more naive CD4+ cells, plus higher diversity, than the aged donors did.

Trimming removed 5 bases from V and 2 bases from J, with 21 bases in between. Germline CDR1 SGHTA, CDR2 FQGNSA. The CDR3 runs to 17 residues. The chain carries TRBV7-2 and TRBJ1-1; D not certain. Sequenced sample: blood. The TCR comes from a woman between 18 and 30 years old in good health. The CDR3 here is CASSPFIARHINTEAFF. In nucleotides, the CDR3 is TGTGCCAGCAGCCCCTTTATAGCGAGACACATCAACACTGAAGCTTTCTTT.